Reported below is one TCR beta chain. What it binds is unknown. This specimen comes from a study of shared clonotypes between healthy human individuals. This CDR3 has 15 residues. Germline assignment: CDR1 LNHDA and CDR2 SQIVND (reference sequence). Trimming at V came to 10 bases and at J to 2 bases, leaving 11 bases not matched to a gene. Sequencing was performed with immunoSEQ multiplex PCR; in TCRdb, only in-frame clones are kept and a portion is missing. The table has roughly 1,100,000 clones, 65% to 80% seen once. Study-wide points: The study found lower generation probabilities in non-shared clonotypes than in those shared by all four donors.

In the CD4+ fraction, cells were divided into CD45RA+ naive and CD45RA-negative memory subsets. This TCR came from a man aged 18 to 30 in good health. The sample taken for sequencing was memory CD4+ T cells sorted from blood. Subset: CD45RA-negative fraction. This chain uses TRBV19 with TRBJ1-2; TRBD1 agrees at 9 bases. The CDR3 DNA sequence: TGTGCCACTGGGACAGGGAGTTGGGCGAACTATGGCTACACCTTC. It translates to CATGTGSWANYGYTF.